This TCR beta chain was observed in a study of regulatory T cells in long-lasting Graves disease. Time point specified: newly diagnosed GD, antithyroid drugs for less than 3 months. The authors made the TCR library using RNA they extracted from PBMCs. The guidelines of the American Thyroid Association were the basis for diagnosing Graves' disease. At least ten counts were recorded for this clonotype. Relying on iRepertoire HTBI primers and Arm-PCR of CDR3 regions, the team built TCR beta libraries. TCRdb re-derived calls from the multiplex PCR reads in MiXCR, one entry per CDR3 protein. Here the sample spans 530,000 or so distinct CDR3 sequences, 15% to 20% being singletons. These same data were also listed under a study on T cells in Graves' hyperthyroidism and ophthalmopathy.

The sequence was collected from a man between 18 and 29 years old with Graves disease. The source was peripheral blood mononuclear cells (PBMCs), collected at new diagnosis, from a patient treated with antithyroid drugs.

The CDR3 here is CASSFRDRGRREQYF. The CDR3 region has the DNA TGCGCCAGCAGCTTCCGGGACAGGGGGCGTCGGGAGCAGTACTTC. V is TRBV5-1 and J is TRBJ2-7; 12 bases fit TRBD1. The CDR3 covers 15 residues. Trimming took 2 bases from V and 7 from J; bases not matched to a gene: 7. CDR1 SGHRS and CDR2 YFSETQ come from the germline V gene.